The rows below give T cell receptor beta chains drawn from one sample of a study of T cell responses to AZD1222 COVID-19 vaccine. The repertoire was sequenced with immunoSEQ multiplex PCR; TCRdb's copy has only in-frame clones and lacks some. The sample carries approximately 150,000 clones, 70% to 90% recorded once. Source: peripheral blood, taken 28 days after the second dose of the MenACWY control vaccine. The receptors were sampled from an adult who received the MenACWY meningococcal vaccine as a control. The CDR3 runs from the conserved cysteine through the conserved F or W. The D gene is left open where the match is weak. Clone size is not always given. Where it is, it says once, few, many or a class for expanded clones.

size,V,J,D,DNA,CDR3
NA,TRBV9,TRBJ1-3,NA,TGTGCCAGCAGTGCCGCCGGGGGAACTGGAAACACCATATATTTT,CASSAAGGTGNTIYF
once,TRBV19,TRBJ2-2,NA,TGTGCCAGTAGTATAGCGGGGACCGGGGAGCTGTTTTTT,CASSIAGTGELFF
NA,TRBV19,TRBJ1-2,NA,TGTGCCAGTAGTAGGGAGTCGGGCTATGGCTACACCTTC,CASSRESGYGYTF
NA,TRBV11-3,TRBJ2-1,NA,TGTGCCAGCAGCCCATACTTGGGGGCCGGAAGGAATGAGCAGTTCTTC,CASSPYLGAGRNEQFF
NA,TRBV9,TRBJ2-1,TRBD1,TGTGCCAGCAGCCAAGGGACAGGGTGGTCAAATGAGCAGTTCTTC,CASSQGTGWSNEQFF
NA,TRBV6-5,TRBJ2-2,NA,TGTGCCAGCAGGGACACTAACACCGGGGAGCTGTTTTTT,CASRDTNTGELFF
NA,TRBV7-9,TRBJ2-3,NA,TGTGCCTTGACACACGGCCCGTCGGTGATTACAGATACGCAGTATTTT,CALTHGPSVITDTQYF
NA,TRBV19,TRBJ1-1,NA,TGTGCCAGTAGTATTTTTTCCGCAGGGAGTAGAACTGAAGCTTTCTTT,CASSIFSAGSRTEAFF
NA,TRBV6-5,TRBJ2-7,NA,TGTGCCAGCAGCTACAGGGAGGGCTACGAGCAGTACTTC,CASSYREGYEQYF
NA,TRBV18,TRBJ1-1,NA,TGTGCCAGCTCACTAAAGACAGGTCGGGACACTGAAGCTTTCTTT,CASSLKTGRDTEAFF
NA,TRBV5-6,TRBJ1-5,NA,TGTGCCAGCAGCTTGGGTTGGGGTCAGCCCCAGCATTTT,CASSLGWGQPQHF
NA,TRBV27,TRBJ2-3,TRBD2,TGTGCCAGCAGGACTAGCGGGTCAGATACGCAGTATTTT,CASRTSGSDTQYF
NA,TRBV27,TRBJ1-6,NA,TGTGCCAGCAGCCGAAGGGGGACTCCTAGTTCACCCCTCCACTTT,CASSRRGTPSSPLHF
NA,TRBV11-2,TRBJ1-6,TRBD1,TGTGCCAGCAGCACCCGGGACAGATCTAATTCACCCCTCCACTTT,CASSTRDRSNSPLHF
once,TRBV9,TRBJ1-1,NA,TGTGCCAGCAGCGTAGCTCTGCGGGCTACTGAAGCTTTCTTT,CASSVALRATEAFF
NA,TRBV7-8,TRBJ1-1,TRBD1,TGTGCCAGCAGCTCAGGACAGGGAATTAGGACTGAAGCTTTCTTT,CASSSGQGIRTEAFF
NA,TRBV2,TRBJ2-1,NA,TGTGCCAGCAGGTCCAGGGTATACGATGAGCAGTTCTTC,CASRSRVYDEQFF
NA,TRBV5-6,TRBJ1-3,TRBD1,TGTGCCAGCACCACTCGCCTGGGGACAGACACCATATATTTT,CASTTRLGTDTIYF
few,TRBV7-9,TRBJ2-7,NA,TGTGCCAGCAGCTCGGACTACTACGAGCAGTACTTC,CASSSDYYEQYF
NA,TRBV28,TRBJ2-7,TRBD2,TGTGCCAGCAGTTTAACTAGCGGAGTATTCTACGAGCAGTACTTC,CASSLTSGVFYEQYF
NA,TRBV10-2,TRBJ1-2,NA,TGCGCCAGCAGAAGGGGGGATGGCTACACCTTC,CASRRGDGYTF
NA,TRBV15,TRBJ1-2,NA,TGTGCCACCAGCAGGGAGGACGAGTCTGCCTATGGCTACACCTTC,CATSREDESAYGYTF
few,TRBV30,TRBJ2-3,TRBD2,TGTGCCTGGAGTGTACGGGCGGGAGGGGATACGCAGTATTTT,CAWSVRAGGDTQYF
NA,TRBV4-3,TRBJ2-5,NA,TGCGCCAGCAGCCAACCAGGGGAAGAGACCCAGTACTTC,CASSQPGEETQYF
NA,TRBV5-1,TRBJ2-1,TRBD1,TGCGCCAGCAGCTTGGCAGTAGGGGACAGCACCTACAATGAGCAGTTCTTC,CASSLAVGDSTYNEQFF
once,TRBV27,TRBJ1-6,NA,TGTGCCAGCAGTCCCTACAGGGAACTCAATTCACCCCTCCACTTT,CASSPYRELNSPLHF
few,TRBV28,TRBJ1-2,NA,TGTGCCAGCAGTTGGACAGAGGGGGGCTACACCTTC,CASSWTEGGYTF
once,TRBV7-8,TRBJ2-2,NA,TGTGCCAGCAGCTTAGTTACAGGGAACACCGGGGAGCTGTTTTTT,CASSLVTGNTGELFF
NA,TRBV6-2/TRBV6-3,TRBJ2-1,NA,TGTGCCAGCAGCTTTGCTACGGGATTCTACAATGAGCAGTTCTTC,CASSFATGFYNEQFF
NA,TRBV4-2,TRBJ2-7,TRBD2,TGTGCCAGCAGCCAAGTGGCTAGCGGGTGGACATACGAGCAGTACTTC,CASSQVASGWTYEQYF
NA,TRBV3-1/TRBV3-2,TRBJ1-3,NA,TGTGCCAGCAGCTTGGGACAACGGATAAACACCATATATTTT,CASSLGQRINTIYF
NA,TRBV30,TRBJ2-5,TRBD2,TGTGCCTGGAGTTTAGCGGGAGGTGAGACCCAGTACTTC,CAWSLAGGETQYF
NA,TRBV28,TRBJ2-1,NA,TGTGCCAGCAGTACCTACAGGGCCGGCGGTGTTAGCTCCTACAATGAGCAGTTCTTC,CASSTYRAGGVSSYNEQFF
NA,TRBV6-2/TRBV6-3,TRBJ2-5,TRBD2,TGTGCCAGCAGTTATGGACTAGCGGGAGGGGAAGAGACCCAGTACTTC,CASSYGLAGGEETQYF
NA,TRBV6-5,TRBJ2-2,NA,TGTGCCAGCAGACAGGGTTTGAGCACCGGGGAGCTGTTTTTT,CASRQGLSTGELFF
NA,TRBV5-1,TRBJ1-3,TRBD1,TGCGCCAGCAGCTCACAATGGGACAGCTCTGGAAACACCATATATTTT,CASSSQWDSSGNTIYF
few,TRBV7-2,TRBJ1-5,TRBD1,TGTGCCAGCAGCCCCGACAGGGAGTACAATCAGCCCCAGCATTTT,CASSPDREYNQPQHF
NA,TRBV10-3,TRBJ1-4,NA,TGTGCCATCAGTGCCGGGACCGAGGGGGAAAAACTGTTTTTT,CAISAGTEGEKLFF
NA,TRBV6-5,TRBJ1-4,NA,TGTGCCAGCAGTTACGGAACACTTCCAACTAATGAAAAACTGTTTTTT,CASSYGTLPTNEKLFF
NA,TRBV5-6,TRBJ2-5,TRBD1,TGTGCCAGCCTCCTAGGGGGCGCCGAGACCCAGTACTTC,CASLLGGAETQYF